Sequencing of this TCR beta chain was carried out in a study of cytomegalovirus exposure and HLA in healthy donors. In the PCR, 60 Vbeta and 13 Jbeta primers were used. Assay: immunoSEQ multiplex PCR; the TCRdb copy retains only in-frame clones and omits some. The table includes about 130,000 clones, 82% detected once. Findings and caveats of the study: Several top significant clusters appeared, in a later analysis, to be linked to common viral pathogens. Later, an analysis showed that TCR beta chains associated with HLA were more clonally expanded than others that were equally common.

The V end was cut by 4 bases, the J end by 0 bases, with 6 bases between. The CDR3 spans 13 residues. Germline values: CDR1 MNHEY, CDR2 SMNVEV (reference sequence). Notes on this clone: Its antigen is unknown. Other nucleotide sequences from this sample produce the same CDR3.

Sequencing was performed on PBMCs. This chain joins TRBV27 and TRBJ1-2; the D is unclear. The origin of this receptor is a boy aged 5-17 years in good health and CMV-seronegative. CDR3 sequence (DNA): TGTGCCAGCAGTTACGGAGCTAACTATGGCTACACCTTC. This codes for CASSYGANYGYTF.